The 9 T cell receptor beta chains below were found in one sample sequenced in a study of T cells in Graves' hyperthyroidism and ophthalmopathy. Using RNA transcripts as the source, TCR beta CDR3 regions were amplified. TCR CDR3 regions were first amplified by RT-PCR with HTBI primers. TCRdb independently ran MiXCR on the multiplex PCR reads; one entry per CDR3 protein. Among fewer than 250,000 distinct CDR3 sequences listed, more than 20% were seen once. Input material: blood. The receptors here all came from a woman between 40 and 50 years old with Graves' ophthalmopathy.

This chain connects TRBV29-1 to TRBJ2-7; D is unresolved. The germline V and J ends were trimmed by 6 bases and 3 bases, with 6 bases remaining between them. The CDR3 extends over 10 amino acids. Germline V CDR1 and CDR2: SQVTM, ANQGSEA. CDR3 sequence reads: CSVVIYEQYF. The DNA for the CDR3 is TGCAGCGTCGTGATCTACGAGCAGTACTTC.

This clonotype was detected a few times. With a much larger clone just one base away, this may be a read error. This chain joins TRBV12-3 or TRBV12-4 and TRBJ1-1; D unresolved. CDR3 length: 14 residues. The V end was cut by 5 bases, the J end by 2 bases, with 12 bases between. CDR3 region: CASSQRTDNTEAFF. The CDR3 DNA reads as TGTGCCAGCAGTCAACGGACCGATAACACTGAAGCTTTCTTT.

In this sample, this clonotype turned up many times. The CDR3 sequence: CASSPPVGGQGQGEQYF. CDR3 sequence (DNA): TGTGCCAGCTCACCACCGGTTGGAGGACAGGGGCAGGGCGAGCAGTACTTC. The chain employs TRBV18 and TRBJ2-7; 9 nucleotides align to TRBD1. V trimming: 0 bases; J trimming: 6 bases; junction bases outside the gene matches: 12. The CDR3 totals 17 residues. Per the germline V gene, CDR1 is KGHSH and CDR2 is LQKENI.

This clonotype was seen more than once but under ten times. The CDR3 sequence is CASSFRLAGTYQETQYF. The DNA of the CDR3 is TGTGCCAGCAGTTTCAGGCTAGCGGGAACGTACCAAGAGACCCAGTACTTC. The V gene is TRBV12-3 or TRBV12-4, the J gene TRBJ2-5, with 9 bases that match TRBD2. This CDR3 comprises 17 residues. V lost 3 bases and J lost 0; bases outside the gene matches: 8.

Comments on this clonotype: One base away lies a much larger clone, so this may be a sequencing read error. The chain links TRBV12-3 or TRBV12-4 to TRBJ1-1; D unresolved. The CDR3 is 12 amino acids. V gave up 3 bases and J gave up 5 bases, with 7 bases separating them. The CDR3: CASSFVGTEAFF. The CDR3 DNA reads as TGTGCCAGCAGTTTTGTCGGGACTGAAGCTTTCTTT.

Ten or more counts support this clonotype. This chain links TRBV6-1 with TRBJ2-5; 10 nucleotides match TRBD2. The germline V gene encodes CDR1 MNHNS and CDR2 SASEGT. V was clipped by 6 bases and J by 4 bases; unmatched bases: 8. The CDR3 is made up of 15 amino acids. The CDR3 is CASSQLRTSGETQYF. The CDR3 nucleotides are TGTGCCAGCAGCCAACTTCGGACTAGCGGAGAGACCCAGTACTTC.

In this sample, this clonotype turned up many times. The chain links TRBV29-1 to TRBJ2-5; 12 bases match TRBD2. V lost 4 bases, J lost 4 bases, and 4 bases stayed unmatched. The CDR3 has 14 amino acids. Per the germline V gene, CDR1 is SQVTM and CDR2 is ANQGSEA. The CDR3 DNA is TGCAGCGTTGGACTAGCGGGAGCCCGAGAGACCCAGTACTTC. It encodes CSVGLAGARETQYF.

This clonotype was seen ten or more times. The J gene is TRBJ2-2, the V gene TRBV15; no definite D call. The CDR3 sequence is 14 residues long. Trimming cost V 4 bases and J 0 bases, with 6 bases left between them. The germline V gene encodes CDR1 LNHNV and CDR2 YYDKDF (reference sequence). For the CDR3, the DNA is TGTGCCACCAGCAAACCTACGAACACCGGGGAGCTGTTTTTT. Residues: CATSKPTNTGELFF. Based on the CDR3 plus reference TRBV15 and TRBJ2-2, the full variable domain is DAMVIQNPRYQVTQFGKPVTLSCSQTLNHNVMYWYQQKSSQAPKLLFHYYDKDFNNEADTPDNFQSRRPNTSFCFLDIRSPGLGDTAMYLCATSKPTNTGELFFGEGSRLTVL.

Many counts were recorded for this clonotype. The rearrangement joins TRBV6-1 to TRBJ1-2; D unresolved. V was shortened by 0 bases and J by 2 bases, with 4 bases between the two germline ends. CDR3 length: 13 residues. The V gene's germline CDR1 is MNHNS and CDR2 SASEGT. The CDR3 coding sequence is TGTGCCAGCAGTGAAGCAGGGAACTATGGCTACACCTTC. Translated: CASSEAGNYGYTF.